This T cell receptor beta chain originates from a study of blood T cells in healthy people across ages. The CDR3 totals 17 residues. Germline values: CDR1 MDHEN, CDR2 SYDVKM. V trimming: 5 bases; J trimming: 1 base; junction bases outside the gene matches: 12. Alongside a J-beta primer mix, a sample-barcoded 5' primer served in a second PCR lasting roughly 7 to 11 cycles. TCRdb ran MiXCR on the 5' RACE reads and lists one entry per CDR3 protein. The table lists some 780,000 distinct CDR3 sequences, around three fifths of them singletons, with about a quarter in the top ten. This receptor was taken from a man between 40 and 49 years old in good health. Sequenced material: blood. V is TRBV28 and J is TRBJ2-7; 9 bases fit TRBD1. The CDR3 nucleotides are TGTGCCAGCAGTCCACCGACCGGGACAGGGAATTCCTACGAGCAGTACTTC. Its protein is CASSPPTGTGNSYEQYF.